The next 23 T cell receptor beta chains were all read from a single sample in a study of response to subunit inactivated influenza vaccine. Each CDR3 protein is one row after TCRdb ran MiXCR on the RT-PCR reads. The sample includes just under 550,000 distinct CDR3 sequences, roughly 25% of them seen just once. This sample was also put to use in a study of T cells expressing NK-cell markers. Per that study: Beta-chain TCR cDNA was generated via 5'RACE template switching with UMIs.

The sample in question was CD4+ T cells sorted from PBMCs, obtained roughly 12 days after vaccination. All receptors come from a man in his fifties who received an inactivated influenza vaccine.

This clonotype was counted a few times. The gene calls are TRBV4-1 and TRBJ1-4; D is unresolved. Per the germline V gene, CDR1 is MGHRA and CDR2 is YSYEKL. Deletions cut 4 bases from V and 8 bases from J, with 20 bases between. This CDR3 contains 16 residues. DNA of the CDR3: TGCGCCAGCAGCCTAGACTGGCCCGCCAGGCGGGAAAAACTGTTTTTT. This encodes CASSLDWPARREKLFF.

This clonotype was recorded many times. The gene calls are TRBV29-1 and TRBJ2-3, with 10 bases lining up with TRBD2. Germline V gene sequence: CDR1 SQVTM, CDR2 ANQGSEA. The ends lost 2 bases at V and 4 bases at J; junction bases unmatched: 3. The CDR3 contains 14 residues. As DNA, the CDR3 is TGCAGCGTTGAAAAGCGGGGGGGCTCAGATACGCAGTATTTT. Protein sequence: CSVEKRGGSDTQYF.

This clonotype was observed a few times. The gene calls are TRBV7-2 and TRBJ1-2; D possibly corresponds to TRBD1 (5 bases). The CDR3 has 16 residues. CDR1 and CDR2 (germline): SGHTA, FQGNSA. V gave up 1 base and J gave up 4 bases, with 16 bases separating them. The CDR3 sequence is CASSLVRPGDRYGYTF. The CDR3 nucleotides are TGTGCCAGCAGCTTAGTTCGTCCGGGGGATCGCTATGGCTACACCTTC.

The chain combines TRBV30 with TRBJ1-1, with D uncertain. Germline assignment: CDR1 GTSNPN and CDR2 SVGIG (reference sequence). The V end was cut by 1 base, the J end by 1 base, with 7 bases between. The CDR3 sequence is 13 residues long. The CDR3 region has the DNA TGTGCCTGGAGTGGGACCGGGAACACTGAAGCTTTCTTT. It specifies CAWSGTGNTEAFF.

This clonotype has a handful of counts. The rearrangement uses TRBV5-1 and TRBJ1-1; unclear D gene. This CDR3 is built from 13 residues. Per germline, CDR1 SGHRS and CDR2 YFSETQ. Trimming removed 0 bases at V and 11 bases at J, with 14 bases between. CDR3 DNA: TGCGCCAGCAGCTTGGACAGTAAAAGTACGGCTTTCTTT. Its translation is CASSLDSKSTAFF.

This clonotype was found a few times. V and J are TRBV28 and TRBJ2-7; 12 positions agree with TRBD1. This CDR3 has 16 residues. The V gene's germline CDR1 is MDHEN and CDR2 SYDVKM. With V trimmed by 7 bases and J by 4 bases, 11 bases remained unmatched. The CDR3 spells CASTPTPGQGAYEQYF. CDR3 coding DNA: TGTGCCAGCACCCCGACCCCGGGACAGGGGGCTTACGAGCAGTACTTC.

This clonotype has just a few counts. As DNA, the CDR3 is TGTGCCAGCAGCCGGGACACTAGGTCTGGAAACACCATATATTTT. It codes for CASSRDTRSGNTIYF. The V call is TRBV7-2, the J call TRBJ1-3; perhaps TRBD1 as D (6 bases). The germline V gene encodes CDR1 SGHTA and CDR2 FQGNSA. This CDR3 has 15 residues. Trimming pared 5 bases from V and 1 base from J, leaving 12 bases between. Using reference TRBV7-2 and TRBJ1-3 for the parts outside the CDR3, the full variable domain is GAGVSQSPSNKVTEKGKDVELRCDPISGHTALYWYRQSLGQGLEFLIYFQGNSAPDKSGLPSDRFSAERTGGSVSTLTIQRTQQEDSAVYLCASSRDTRSGNTIYFGEGSWLTVV.

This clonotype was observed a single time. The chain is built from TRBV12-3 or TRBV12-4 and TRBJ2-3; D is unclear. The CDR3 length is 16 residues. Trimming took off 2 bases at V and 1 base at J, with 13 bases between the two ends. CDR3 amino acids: CASSLLSHFRTDTQYF. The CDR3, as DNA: TGTGCCAGCAGTTTACTTTCTCATTTTCGCACAGATACGCAGTATTTT.

The CDR3 is CASSLERAANTEAFF. The DNA for the CDR3 is TGCGCCAGCAGCTTGGAACGGGCAGCGAACACTGAAGCTTTCTTT. The J gene is TRBJ1-1, the V gene TRBV5-1; D gene unclear. V was trimmed by 0 bases and J by 1 base, leaving 10 bases between them. CDR1 is SGHRS and CDR2 is YFSETQ in the germline V gene. The CDR3 extends over 15 amino acids. Drawing the rest from reference TRBV5-1 and TRBJ1-1, the complete variable domain is KAGVTQTPRYLIKTRGQQVTLSCSPISGHRSVSWYQQTPGQGLQFLFEYFSETQRNKGNFPGRFSGRQFSNSRSEMNVSTLELGDSALYLCASSLERAANTEAFFGQGTRLTVV.

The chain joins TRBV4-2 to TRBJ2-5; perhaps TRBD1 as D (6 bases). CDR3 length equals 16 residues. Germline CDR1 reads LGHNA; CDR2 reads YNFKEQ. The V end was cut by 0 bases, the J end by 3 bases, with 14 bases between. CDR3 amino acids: CASSQDQGPIEETQYF. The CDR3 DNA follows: TGTGCCAGCAGCCAAGATCAGGGGCCAATCGAAGAGACCCAGTACTTC.

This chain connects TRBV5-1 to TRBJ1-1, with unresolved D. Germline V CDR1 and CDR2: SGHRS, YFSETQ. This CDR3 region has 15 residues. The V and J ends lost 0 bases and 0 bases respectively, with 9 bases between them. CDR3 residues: CASSLVGGVNTEAFF. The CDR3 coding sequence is TGCGCCAGCAGCTTGGTAGGCGGTGTGAACACTGAAGCTTTCTTT.

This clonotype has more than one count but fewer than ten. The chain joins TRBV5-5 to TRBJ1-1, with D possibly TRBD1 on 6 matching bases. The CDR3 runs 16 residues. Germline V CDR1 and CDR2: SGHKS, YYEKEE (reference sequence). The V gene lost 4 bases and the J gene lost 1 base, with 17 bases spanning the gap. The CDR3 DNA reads TGTGCCAGCAGCCCCTTAGGGGGAGACTCGAACACTGAAGCTTTCTTT. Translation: CASSPLGGDSNTEAFF.

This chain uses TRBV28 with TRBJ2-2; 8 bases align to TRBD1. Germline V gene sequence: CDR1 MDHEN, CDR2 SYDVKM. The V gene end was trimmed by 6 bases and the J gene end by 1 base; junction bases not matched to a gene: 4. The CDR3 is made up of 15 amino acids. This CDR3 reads CASRTGTGNTGELFF. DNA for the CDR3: TGTGCCAGCAGAACCGGGACAGGGAACACCGGGGAGCTGTTTTTT.

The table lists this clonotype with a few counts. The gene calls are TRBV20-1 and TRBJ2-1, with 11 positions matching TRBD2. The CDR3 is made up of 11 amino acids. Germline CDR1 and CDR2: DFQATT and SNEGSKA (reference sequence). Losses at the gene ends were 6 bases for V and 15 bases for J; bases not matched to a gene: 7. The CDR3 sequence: CSAERLAGRFF. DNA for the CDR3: TGCAGTGCCGAAAGACTAGCGGGACGGTTCTTC.

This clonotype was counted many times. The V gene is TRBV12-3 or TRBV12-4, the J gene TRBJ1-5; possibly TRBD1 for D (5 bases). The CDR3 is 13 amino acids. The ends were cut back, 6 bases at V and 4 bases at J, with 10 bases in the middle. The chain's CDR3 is CASSFAGNQPQHF. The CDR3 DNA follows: TGTGCCAGCAGCTTCGCAGGGAATCAGCCCCAGCATTTT.

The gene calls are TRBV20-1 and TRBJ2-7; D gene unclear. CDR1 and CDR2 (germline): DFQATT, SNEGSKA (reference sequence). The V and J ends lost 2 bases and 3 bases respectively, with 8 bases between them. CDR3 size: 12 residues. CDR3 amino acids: CSARQLNYEQYF. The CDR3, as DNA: TGCAGTGCTAGACAGCTGAACTACGAGCAGTACTTC.

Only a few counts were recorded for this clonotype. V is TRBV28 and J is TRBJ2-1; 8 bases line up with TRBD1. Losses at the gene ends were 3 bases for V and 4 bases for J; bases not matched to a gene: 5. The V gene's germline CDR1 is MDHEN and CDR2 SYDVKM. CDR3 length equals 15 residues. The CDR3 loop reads CASSFSRGLYNEQFF. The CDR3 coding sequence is TGTGCCAGCAGTTTTAGCAGGGGGCTGTACAATGAGCAGTTCTTC.

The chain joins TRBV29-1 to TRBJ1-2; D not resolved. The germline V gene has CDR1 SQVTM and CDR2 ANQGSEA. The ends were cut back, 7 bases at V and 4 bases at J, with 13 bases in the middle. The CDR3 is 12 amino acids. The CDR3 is CSAQDRFYGYTF. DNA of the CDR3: TGCAGCGCCCAGGACCGATTCTATGGCTACACCTTC. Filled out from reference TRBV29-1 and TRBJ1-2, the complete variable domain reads SAVISQKPSRDICQRGTSLTIQCQVDSQVTMMFWYRQQPGQSLTLIATANQGSEATYESGFVIDKFPISRPNLTFSTLTVSNMSPEDSSIYLCSAQDRFYGYTFGSGTRLTVV.

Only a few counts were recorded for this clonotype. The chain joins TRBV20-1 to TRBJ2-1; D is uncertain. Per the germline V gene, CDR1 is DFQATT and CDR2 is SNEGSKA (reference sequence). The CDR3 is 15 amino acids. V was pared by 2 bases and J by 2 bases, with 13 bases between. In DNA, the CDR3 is TGCAGTGCTAGACGGGTCATGGTCCCCTACAATGAGCAGTTCTTC. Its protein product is CSARRVMVPYNEQFF.

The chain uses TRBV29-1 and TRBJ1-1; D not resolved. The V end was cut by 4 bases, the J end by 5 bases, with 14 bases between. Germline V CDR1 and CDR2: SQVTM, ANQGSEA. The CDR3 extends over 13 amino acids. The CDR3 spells CSVGSRSGTEAFF. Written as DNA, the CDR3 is TGCAGCGTTGGAAGCAGATCAGGTACTGAAGCTTTCTTT.

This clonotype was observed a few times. The CDR3 region is CASSQSSGTSGWSIYNEQFF. As DNA, the CDR3 is TGTGCCAGCAGCCAATCGTCCGGGACTAGCGGGTGGAGCATCTACAATGAGCAGTTCTTC. This chain joins TRBV3-1 and TRBJ2-1; TRBD2 agrees at 12 bases. The CDR3 covers 20 residues. V gave up 2 bases and J gave up 3 bases; unmatched junction bases: 14. The germline CDR1 and CDR2 sequences are LGHDT and YNNKEL (reference sequence).

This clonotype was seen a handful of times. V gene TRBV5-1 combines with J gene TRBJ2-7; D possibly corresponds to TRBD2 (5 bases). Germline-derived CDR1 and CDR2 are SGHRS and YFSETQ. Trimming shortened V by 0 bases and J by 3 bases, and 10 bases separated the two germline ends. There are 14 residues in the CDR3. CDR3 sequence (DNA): TGCGCCAGCAGCTTGGGTCATGGAGGCTACGAGCAGTACTTC. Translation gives CASSLGHGGYEQYF.

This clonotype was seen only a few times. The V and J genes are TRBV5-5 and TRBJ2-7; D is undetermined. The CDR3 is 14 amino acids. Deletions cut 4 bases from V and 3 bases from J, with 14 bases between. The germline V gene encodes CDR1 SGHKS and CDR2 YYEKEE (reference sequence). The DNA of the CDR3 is TGTGCCAGCAGCCTTCTCACTTCAGACTACGAGCAGTACTTC. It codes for CASSLLTSDYEQYF.